One sample yielded the 6 T cell receptor beta chains listed below, sequenced in a study of cytomegalovirus exposure and HLA in healthy donors. The PCR had 60 Vbeta and 13 Jbeta primers. Profiling relied on immunoSEQ multiplex PCR, and the TCRdb table lists in-frame clones only, not all of them. The table for this sample gives more than 95,000 clones. The sample consisted of PBMCs. All receptors derive from a man younger than 35 in good health and CMV-seronegative.

The rearrangement uses TRBV9 and TRBJ2-2, with D possibly matching TRBD1 (6 bases). V lost 4 bases and J 1 base, leaving 11 bases between the germline ends. CDR1 and CDR2 (germline): SGDLS, YYNGEE. This CDR3 has 15 residues. The CDR3 reads CASSPRGGNTGELFF. DNA for the CDR3: TGTGCCAGCAGCCCACGAGGGGGGAACACCGGGGAGCTGTTTTTT. Variable domain in full (rest from reference TRBV9 and TRBJ2-2): DSGVTQTPKHLITATGQRVTLRCSPRSGDLSVYWYQQSLDQGLQFLIQYYNGEERAKGNILERFSAQQFPDLHSELNLSSLELGDSALYFCASSPRGGNTGELFFGEGSRLTVL.

The chain couples TRBV27 to TRBJ2-7; 10 positions agree with TRBD1. The trim removed 6 bases at V and 4 bases at J, leaving 9 bases unmatched. This CDR3 region has 15 residues. CDR1 is MNHEY and CDR2 is SMNVEV in the germline V gene (reference sequence). The CDR3 coding sequence is TGTGCCAGCAGGGCTACATCGGGACAGGGGTACGAGCAGTACTTC. The encoded protein is CASRATSGQGYEQYF.

This chain links TRBV6-5 with TRBJ1-2; D call uncertain. Germline V gives CDR1 MNHEY, CDR2 SVGAGI. The CDR3 sequence is 12 residues long. V lost 10 bases, J lost 4 bases, and 13 bases lay in between. The CDR3 nucleotides are TGTGCCACCCACCTCCGGAGCTATGGCTACACCTTC. Translated, it gives CATHLRSYGYTF.

The V call is TRBV6-5, the J call TRBJ2-7; D unclear. V was trimmed by 6 bases and J by 2 bases, leaving 14 bases between them. The CDR3 extends over 14 amino acids. Germline V CDR1 and CDR2: MNHEY, SVGAGI. CDR3 bases: TGTGCCAGCAGGTCCCCGCGCGGTGCCTACGAGCAGTACTTC. Its translation is CASRSPRGAYEQYF.

The chain recombines TRBV6-5 with TRBJ2-5; D is possibly TRBD2 (6 bases). The CDR3 has 14 amino acids. Germline CDR1 MNHEY, CDR2 SVGAGI. With 7 bases removed from V and 4 bases from J, the gap between germline ends came to 16 bases. The CDR3 DNA follows: TGTGCCAGCACGTTACCCGGAGGGTCAGAGACCCAGTACTTC. It yields the protein CASTLPGGSETQYF.

This rearrangement joins TRBV27 to TRBJ1-5, with D maybe TRBD1 (6 bases). The V end was cut by 3 bases, the J end by 2 bases, with 14 bases between. The CDR3 contains 16 residues. Germline CDR1 and CDR2: MNHEY and SMNVEV (reference sequence). This CDR3 is CASSFLQGKGNQPQHF. The CDR3, as DNA: TGTGCCAGCAGTTTCTTACAGGGTAAGGGCAATCAGCCCCAGCATTTT.